These T cell receptor beta chains were read from a single sample in a study of CD8 T cells in Susac syndrome. TCRdb reprocessed the immunoSEQ multiplex PCR reads via MiXCR and lists one record per CDR3 protein. This sample has around 160,000 distinct CDR3 sequences, with less than 95% found just once. The sequenced material came from CD4+ T cells from PBMCs. All receptors come from a human donor with multiple sclerosis. Each CDR3 is given with its conserved first and last residue. The D gene is left open where the match is weak. Rows give clone size only sometimes, using once, few, many, or a class for an expanded clone.

clone size | D gene | J gene | V gene | CDR3 protein | CDR3 DNA
- | TRBD1 | TRBJ1-2 | TRBV12-3/TRBV12-4 | CASSLDRDYGYTF | TGTGCCAGCAGCTTGGACAGGGACTATGGCTACACCTTC
once | - | TRBJ1-1 | TRBV6-2/TRBV6-3 | CASSWSGVGTEAFF | TGTGCCAGCTCCTGGTCAGGGGTAGGGACTGAAGCTTTCTTT
- | TRBD1 | TRBJ2-7 | TRBV30 | CAGSTGGFEQYF | TGTGCCGGATCGACAGGGGGCTTCGAGCAGTACTTC
- | TRBD2 | TRBJ2-1 | TRBV5-1 | CASSTGAGTSGRNEQFF | TGCGCCAGCAGCACCGGCGCCGGGACTAGCGGGAGGAATGAGCAGTTCTTC
- | TRBD2 | TRBJ2-7 | TRBV29-1 | CSVEDSLAEHYEQYF | TGCAGCGTTGAAGATTCACTAGCGGAACACTACGAGCAGTACTTC
- | - | TRBJ2-4 | TRBV4-1 | CASSPPGSFKNIQYF | TGCGCCAGCAGCCCACCCGGGAGCTTCAAAAACATTCAGTACTTC
- | TRBD2 | TRBJ2-3 | TRBV4-3 | CASSQAALAGGFTDTQYF | TGCGCCAGCAGCCAAGCGGCTCTAGCGGGAGGTTTCACAGATACGCAGTATTTT
- | - | TRBJ2-5 | TRBV9 | CASSPRGAAETQYF | TGTGCCAGCAGCCCCCGAGGCGCTGCGGAGACCCAGTACTTC
- | TRBD1 | TRBJ2-1 | TRBV12-3/TRBV12-4 | CASMWTGNNEQFF | TGTGCCAGCATGTGGACAGGAAACAATGAGCAGTTCTTC
- | - | TRBJ1-3 | TRBV5-4 | CASSLDRSSGNTIYF | TGTGCCAGCAGCTTGGACCGGAGCTCTGGAAACACCATATATTTT
- | - | TRBJ1-4 | TRBV7-6 | CASSLTNNEKLFF | TGTGCCAGCAGCTTGACAAATAATGAAAAACTGTTTTTT
- | - | TRBJ2-5 | TRBV29-1 | CSVWTDQETQYF | TGCAGCGTTTGGACAGACCAAGAGACCCAGTACTTC
- | - | TRBJ2-3 | TRBV2 | CASKPAFHTDTQYF | TGTGCCAGCAAGCCGGCTTTTCACACAGATACGCAGTATTTT
few | - | TRBJ2-1 | TRBV29-1 | CSVEGQSSYNEQFF | TGCAGCGTTGAGGGGCAGAGCTCCTACAATGAGCAGTTCTTC
- | - | TRBJ2-5 | TRBV3-1 | CASSGNVGYQETQYF | TGTGCCAGCAGCGGTAACGTAGGGTACCAAGAGACCCAGTACTTC
- | TRBD2 | TRBJ2-3 | TRBV7-8 | CASSELAGTTDTQYF | TGTGCCAGCAGCGAGCTAGCGGGTACGACAGATACGCAGTATTTT
- | - | TRBJ2-7 | TRBV28 | CASSRQIGYEQYF | TGTGCCAGCAGTAGACAGATTGGTTACGAGCAGTACTTC